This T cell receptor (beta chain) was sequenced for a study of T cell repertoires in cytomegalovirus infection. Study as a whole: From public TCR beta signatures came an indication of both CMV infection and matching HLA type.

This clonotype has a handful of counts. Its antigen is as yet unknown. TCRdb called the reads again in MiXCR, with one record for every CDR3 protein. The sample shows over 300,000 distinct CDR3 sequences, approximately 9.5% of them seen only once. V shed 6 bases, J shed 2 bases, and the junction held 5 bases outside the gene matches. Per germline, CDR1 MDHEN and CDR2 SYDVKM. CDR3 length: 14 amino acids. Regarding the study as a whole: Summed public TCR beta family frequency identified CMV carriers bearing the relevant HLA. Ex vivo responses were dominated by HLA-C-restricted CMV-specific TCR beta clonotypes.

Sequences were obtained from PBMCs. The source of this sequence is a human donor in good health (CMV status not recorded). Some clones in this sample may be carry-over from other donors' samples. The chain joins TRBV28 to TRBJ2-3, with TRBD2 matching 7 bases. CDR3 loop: CASSLAENTDTQYF. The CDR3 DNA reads TGTGCCAGCAGCCTAGCGGAGAACACAGATACGCAGTATTTT.